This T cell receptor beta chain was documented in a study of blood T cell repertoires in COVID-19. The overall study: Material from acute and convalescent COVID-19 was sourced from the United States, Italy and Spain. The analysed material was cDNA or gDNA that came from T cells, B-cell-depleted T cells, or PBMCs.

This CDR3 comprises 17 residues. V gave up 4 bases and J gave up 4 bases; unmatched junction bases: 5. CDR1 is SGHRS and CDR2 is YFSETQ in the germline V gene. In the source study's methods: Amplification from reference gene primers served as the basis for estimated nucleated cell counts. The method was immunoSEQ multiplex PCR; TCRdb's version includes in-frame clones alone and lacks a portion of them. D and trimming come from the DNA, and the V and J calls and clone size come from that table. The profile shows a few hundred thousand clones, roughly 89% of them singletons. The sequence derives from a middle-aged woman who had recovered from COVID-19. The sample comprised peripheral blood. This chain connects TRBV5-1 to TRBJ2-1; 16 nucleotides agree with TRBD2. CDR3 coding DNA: TGCGCCAGCAGCGTCCCGGGACTAGCGGGAGGGTACAATGAGCAGTTCTTC. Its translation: CASSVPGLAGGYNEQFF.